The sequence of this T cell receptor (beta chain) was determined in a study of cytomegalovirus exposure and HLA in healthy donors. For the study at large: An earlier analysis identified approximately 120 million unique TCR beta sequences in about 200 million T cells. There were about 85 million unique TCRs (from HLA-typed donors) in an early data release.

The V and J ends lost 1 base and 1 base, in that order; junction bases with no gene match: 10. Germline V gives CDR1 SGHAT, CDR2 FQNNGV. The CDR3 is 19 residues long. Vbeta (60) and Jbeta (13) primers were used in the PCR. Repertoires were generated with immunoSEQ multiplex PCR, while TCRdb's copy carries only in-frame clones and drops some. The sample includes approximately 190,000 clones, approximately 85% of them seen just once. V and J are TRBV11-2 and TRBJ2-5, with TRBD2 matching over 12 bases. Specimen: PBMCs. The origin of this receptor is a woman aged 50 to 65 in good health and CMV-seropositive. The CDR3, as DNA: TGTGCCAGCAGCTTAGGGAGGGCTAGCGGGGGGGTCCGCCAAGAGACCCAGTACTTC. This gives the protein CASSLGRASGGVRQETQYF.